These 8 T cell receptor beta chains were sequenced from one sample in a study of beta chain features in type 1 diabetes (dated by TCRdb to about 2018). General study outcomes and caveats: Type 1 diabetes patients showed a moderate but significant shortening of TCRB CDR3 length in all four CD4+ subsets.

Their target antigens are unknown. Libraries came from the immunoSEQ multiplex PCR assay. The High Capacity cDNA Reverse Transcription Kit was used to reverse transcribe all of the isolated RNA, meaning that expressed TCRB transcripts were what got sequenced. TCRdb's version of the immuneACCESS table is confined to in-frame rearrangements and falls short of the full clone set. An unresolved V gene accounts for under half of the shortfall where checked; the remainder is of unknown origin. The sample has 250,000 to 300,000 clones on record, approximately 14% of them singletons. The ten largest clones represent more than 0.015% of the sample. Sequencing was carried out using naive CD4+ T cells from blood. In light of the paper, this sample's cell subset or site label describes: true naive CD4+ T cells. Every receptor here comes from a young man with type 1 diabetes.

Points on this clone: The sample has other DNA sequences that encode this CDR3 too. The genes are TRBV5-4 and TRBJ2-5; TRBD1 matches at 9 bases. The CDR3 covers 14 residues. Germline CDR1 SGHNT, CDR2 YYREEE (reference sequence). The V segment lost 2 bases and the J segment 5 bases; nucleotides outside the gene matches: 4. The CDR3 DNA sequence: TGTGCCAGCAGCTTACAGGGGGCTGGGGAGACCCAGTACTTC. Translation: CASSLQGAGETQYF.

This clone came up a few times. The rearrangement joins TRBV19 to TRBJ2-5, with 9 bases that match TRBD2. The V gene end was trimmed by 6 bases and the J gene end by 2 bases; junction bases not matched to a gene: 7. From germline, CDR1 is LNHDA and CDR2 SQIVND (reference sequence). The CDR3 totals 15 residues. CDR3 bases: TGTGCCAGTAGACCGACTAGCGGCTATCAAGAGACCCAGTACTTC. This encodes CASRPTSGYQETQYF.

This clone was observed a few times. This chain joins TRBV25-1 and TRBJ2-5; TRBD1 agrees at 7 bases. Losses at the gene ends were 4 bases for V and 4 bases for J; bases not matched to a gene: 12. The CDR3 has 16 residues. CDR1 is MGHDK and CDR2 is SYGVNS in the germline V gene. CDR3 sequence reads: CASSALGTASGETQYF. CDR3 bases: TGTGCCAGCAGTGCCCTCGGGACAGCGTCTGGAGAGACCCAGTACTTC. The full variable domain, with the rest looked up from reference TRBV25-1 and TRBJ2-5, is EADIYQTPRYLVIGTGKKITLECSQTMGHDKMYWYQQDPGMELHLIHYSYGVNSTEKGDLSSESTVSRIRTEHFPLTLESARPSHTSQYLCASSALGTASGETQYFGPGTRLLVL.

In DNA form, the CDR3 reads TGTGCCAGCAGCGTAGAGGGACACGGGGAGACCCAGTACTTC. It is translated as CASSVEGHGETQYF. The chain combines TRBV9 with TRBJ2-5; weak D call: TRBD1 (6 bases). Looked up from germline, CDR1 is SGDLS and CDR2 is YYNGEE. There are 14 residues in the CDR3. Trimming left V 0 bases short and J 5 bases short, with 11 bases between. Full variable domain (rest looked up from reference TRBV9 and TRBJ2-5): DSGVTQTPKHLITATGQRVTLRCSPRSGDLSVYWYQQSLDQGLQFLIQYYNGEERAKGNILERFSAQQFPDLHSELNLSSLELGDSALYFCASSVEGHGETQYFGPGTRLLVL.

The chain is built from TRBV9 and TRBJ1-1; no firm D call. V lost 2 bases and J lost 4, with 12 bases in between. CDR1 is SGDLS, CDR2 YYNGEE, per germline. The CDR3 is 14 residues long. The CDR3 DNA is TGTGCCAGCAGCGTCCCGGGAGCTGGCACTGAAGCTTTCTTT. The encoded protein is CASSVPGAGTEAFF.

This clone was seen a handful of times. CDR3 protein: CSVESRGLGETQYF. In nucleotides, the CDR3 is TGCAGCGTTGAGTCCAGGGGGCTCGGGGAGACCCAGTACTTC. The J gene is TRBJ2-5, the V gene TRBV29-1; 8 nucleotides match TRBD1. V lost 3 bases to trimming and J lost 5 bases; unmatched junction nucleotides: 8. Germline values: CDR1 SQVTM, CDR2 ANQGSEA. This CDR3 has 14 residues.

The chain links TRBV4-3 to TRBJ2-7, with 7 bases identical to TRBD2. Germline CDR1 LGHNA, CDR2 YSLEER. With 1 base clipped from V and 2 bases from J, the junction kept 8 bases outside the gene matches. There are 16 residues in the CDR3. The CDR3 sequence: CASSQVLGEGTYEQYF. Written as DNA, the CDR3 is TGCGCCAGCAGCCAAGTTTTGGGGGAGGGTACCTACGAGCAGTACTTC.

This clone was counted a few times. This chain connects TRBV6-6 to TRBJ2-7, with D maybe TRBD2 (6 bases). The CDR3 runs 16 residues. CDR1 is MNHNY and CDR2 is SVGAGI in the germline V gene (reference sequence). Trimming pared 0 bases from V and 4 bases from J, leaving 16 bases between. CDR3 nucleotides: TGTGCCAGCAGTTACTCGTACGGGACTTCATCTTACGAGCAGTACTTC. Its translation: CASSYSYGTSSYEQYF.